These 18 T cell receptor beta chains came from one sample sequenced in a study of blood T cell repertoires in COVID-19. Method: immunoSEQ multiplex PCR; TCRdb's copy keeps in-frame clones and lacks some. The table has approximately 240,000 clones, approximately 80% seen once. Sequencing was carried out using PBMCs or T cells enriched from blood (not recorded which). All receptors derive from a middle-aged woman with acute COVID-19.

This clone was seen once. This rearrangement joins TRBV30 to TRBJ1-2; D not resolved. CDR1 is GTSNPN, CDR2 SVGIG, per germline (reference sequence). The CDR3 runs to 14 residues. V lost 8 bases and J 2 bases, leaving 18 bases between the germline ends. The CDR3 DNA follows: TGTGCCCAAACTCGGCAGGCGACCAACTATGGCTACACCTTC. Translation gives CAQTRQATNYGYTF.

The V and J genes are TRBV4-3 and TRBJ1-2, with a tentative D call TRBD1 (5 bases). V lost 2 bases and J 4 bases, leaving 17 bases between the germline ends. Germline CDR1 reads LGHNA; CDR2 reads YSLEER. This CDR3 contains 16 residues. The CDR3 DNA sequence: TGCGCCAGCAGCCAACAGACCTGGACACCCGGCTATGGCTACACCTTC. Residues: CASSQQTWTPGYGYTF.

J is TRBJ1-1 and V is TRBV18; TRBD1 might be the D (6 bases). Trimming took 6 bases from V and 1 from J, leaving 9 bases between them. The CDR3 extends over 13 amino acids. Germline V gene lookup returns CDR1 KGHSH and CDR2 LQKENI. As DNA, the CDR3 is TGTGCCAGCTCCAAACAGGGGAACACTGAAGCTTTCTTT. Protein: CASSKQGNTEAFF.

The chain couples TRBV5-8 to TRBJ1-6, with TRBD1 as a possible D gene (6 bases). The CDR3 totals 13 residues. V dropped 5 bases and J dropped 8 bases, with 11 bases sitting between them. Germline V gives CDR1 SGHTS, CDR2 YDEGEE. The CDR3 region is CASRRTADSPLHF. CDR3 coding DNA: TGTGCCAGCAGGAGGACAGCCGATTCACCCCTCCACTTT.

The chain uses TRBV30 and TRBJ2-1, with 12 nucleotides matching TRBD1. J lost 7 bases, V lost 6 bases, and 10 bases had no gene match. Germline V gives CDR1 GTSNPN, CDR2 SVGIG (reference sequence). CDR3 length: 15 residues. CDR3 protein: CACPRDRGLGNEQFF. CDR3 DNA sequence: TGTGCCTGCCCCCGGGACAGGGGGCTGGGTAATGAGCAGTTCTTC.

The chain carries TRBV7-9 and TRBJ1-6, with 8 bases lining up with TRBD1. The CDR3 spans 14 residues. Germline lookup yields CDR1 SEHNR and CDR2 FQNEAQ (reference sequence). V shed 2 bases and J 9 bases; nucleotides not matched to a gene: 3. The CDR3 loop reads CASSLQGAASPLHF. The CDR3, as DNA: TGTGCCAGCAGCTTACAGGGGGCTGCTTCACCCCTCCACTTT.

The chain couples TRBV30 to TRBJ2-7; D may be TRBD1 (6 bases). The germline CDR1 and CDR2 sequences are GTSNPN and SVGIG (reference sequence). This CDR3 region has 13 residues. The V and J ends lost 1 base and 2 bases respectively, with 9 bases between them. CDR3 sequence: CAWSAHRAYEQYF. CDR3 sequence (DNA): TGTGCCTGGAGTGCACACAGGGCCTACGAGCAGTACTTC. The full variable domain, completed using reference TRBV30 and TRBJ2-7, is SQTIHQWPATLVQPVGSPLSLECTVEGTSNPNLYWYRQAAGRGLQLLFYSVGIGQISSEVPQNLSASRPQDRQFILSSKKLLLSDSGFYLCAWSAHRAYEQYFGPGTRLTVT.

V usage is TRBV30 and J usage is TRBJ1-3; no reliable D call. The germline V gene encodes CDR1 GTSNPN and CDR2 SVGIG (reference sequence). CDR3 size: 13 residues. The V end lost 4 bases, the J end lost 3 bases, and 10 bases lay between the germline ends. The CDR3 loop is CAWTRRSGNTIYF. The CDR3, as DNA: TGTGCCTGGACAAGACGGAGTGGAAACACCATATATTTT. The full variable domain, rest sourced from reference TRBV30 and TRBJ1-3, is SQTIHQWPATLVQPVGSPLSLECTVEGTSNPNLYWYRQAAGRGLQLLFYSVGIGQISSEVPQNLSASRPQDRQFILSSKKLLLSDSGFYLCAWTRRSGNTIYFGEGSWLTVV.

The rearrangement links TRBV19 to TRBJ2-7; the match to TRBD1 covers 7 bases. The CDR3 runs to 14 residues. J lost 0 bases, V lost 6 bases, and 5 bases had no gene match. CDR1 LNHDA and CDR2 SQIVND come from the germline V gene (reference sequence). The CDR3 here is CASSTDRNSYEQYF. CDR3 nucleotide sequence: TGTGCCAGTAGCACGGACAGGAACTCCTACGAGCAGTACTTC. The complete variable domain, with remaining parts taken from reference TRBV19 and TRBJ2-7, reads DGGITQSPKYLFRKEGQNVTLSCEQNLNHDAMYWYRQDPGQGLRLIYYSQIVNDFQKGDIAEGYSVSREKKESFPLTVTSAQKNPTAFYLCASSTDRNSYEQYFGPGTRLTVT.

This chain joins TRBV30 and TRBJ2-1, with D possibly matching TRBD1 (6 bases). This CDR3 has 16 amino acids. V was shortened by 4 bases and J by 4 bases, with 20 bases between the two germline ends. Germline V gene lookup returns CDR1 GTSNPN and CDR2 SVGIG (reference sequence). DNA for the CDR3: TGTGCCTGGATTCCCCAGGGGCGAACTTTTTACAATGAGCAGTTCTTC. Protein product: CAWIPQGRTFYNEQFF.

The gene calls are TRBV4-1 and TRBJ2-7; no clear D gene. CDR1 MGHRA and CDR2 YSYEKL come from the germline V gene. V was pared by 1 base and J by 7 bases, with 8 bases between. The CDR3 has 12 amino acids. The CDR3 reads CASSQGGQEQYF. The CDR3 DNA reads TGCGCCAGCAGCCAAGGAGGCCAAGAGCAGTACTTC.

This rearrangement joins TRBV4-2 to TRBJ1-2; D gene uncertain. The V gene's germline CDR1 is LGHNA and CDR2 YNFKEQ. This CDR3 region has 14 residues. V gave up 0 bases and J gave up 2 bases, with 7 bases separating them. The CDR3 region has the DNA TGTGCCAGCAGCCAAGATTCGGGGAACTATGGCTACACCTTC. Its translation: CASSQDSGNYGYTF.

The V call is TRBV11-2, the J call TRBJ1-5, with D uncertain. Germline V CDR1 and CDR2: SGHAT, FQNNGV. The CDR3 totals 13 residues. Between the trimmed V and J ends, which lost 1 base and 6 bases, there was a span of 7 bases. CDR3 amino acids: CASSLGAVQPQHF. The CDR3, as DNA: TGTGCCAGCAGCTTAGGTGCAGTTCAGCCCCAGCATTTT.

The V gene is TRBV27, the J gene TRBJ2-7, with 7 nucleotides matching TRBD2. V shed 7 bases and J 2 bases; nucleotides not matched to a gene: 8. Germline V gene sequence: CDR1 MNHEY, CDR2 SMNVEV (reference sequence). There are 14 residues in the CDR3. The CDR3 protein is CASMVRGVPYEQYF. The CDR3 nucleotides are TGTGCCAGCATGGTACGGGGGGTTCCCTACGAGCAGTACTTC.

V is TRBV6-2 or TRBV6-3 and J is TRBJ1-5, with 7 positions matching TRBD1. Germline loops: CDR1 MNHEY, CDR2 SVGEGT. The CDR3 covers 17 residues. The J segment lost 6 bases and the V segment lost 1 base, leaving 12 bases of the junction unmatched. The CDR3 DNA sequence: TGTGCCAGCAGTTACTTGGTTGGGGCAGGGGGATTTCAGCCCCAGCATTTT. This sequence encodes CASSYLVGAGGFQPQHF.

This clone has only a few counts. The J gene is TRBJ1-4, the V gene TRBV5-1; 8 bases are shared with TRBD1. The trim removed 0 bases at V and 5 bases at J, leaving 9 bases unmatched. CDR1 is SGHRS, CDR2 YFSETQ, per germline. This CDR3 is built from 17 residues. CDR3 in amino acids: CASSLGSGQGRNEKLFF. CDR3 sequence (DNA): TGCGCCAGCAGCTTGGGGTCCGGACAGGGTCGGAATGAAAAACTGTTTTTT.

The chain links TRBV1 to TRBJ1-3; the table's D gene call, TRBD1, was not cross checked with the DNA. TRBV1 is a recognized pseudogene. The CDR3 runs to 15 residues. The CDR3 DNA sequence: TGCACCTCCTACCCACAGCACTCCTCTGGAAACACCATATATTTT. It translates to CTSYPQHSSGNTIYF.

This chain joins TRBV2 and TRBJ2-4; no reliable D call. Germline CDR1 is SNHLY and CDR2 is FYNNEI. The CDR3 has 15 residues. With 7 bases removed from V and 1 base from J, the gap between germline ends came to 14 bases. CDR3 amino acids: CASMYNSLAKNIQYF. CDR3 DNA: TGTGCCAGCATGTATAACAGTCTTGCCAAAAACATTCAGTACTTC.